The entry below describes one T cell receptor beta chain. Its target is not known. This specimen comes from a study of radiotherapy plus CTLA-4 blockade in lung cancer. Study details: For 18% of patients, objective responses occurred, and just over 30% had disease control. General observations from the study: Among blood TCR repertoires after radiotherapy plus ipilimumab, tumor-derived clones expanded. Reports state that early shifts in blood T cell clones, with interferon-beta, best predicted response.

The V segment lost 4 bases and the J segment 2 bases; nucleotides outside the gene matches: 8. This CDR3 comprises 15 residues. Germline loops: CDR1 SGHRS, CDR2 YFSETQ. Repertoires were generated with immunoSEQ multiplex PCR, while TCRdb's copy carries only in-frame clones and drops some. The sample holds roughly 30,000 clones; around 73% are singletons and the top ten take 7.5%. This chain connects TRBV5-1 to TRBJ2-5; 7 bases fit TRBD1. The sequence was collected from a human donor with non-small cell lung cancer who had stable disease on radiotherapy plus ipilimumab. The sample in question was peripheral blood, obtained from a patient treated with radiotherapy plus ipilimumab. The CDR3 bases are TGCGCCAGCAGCCACTCGGACAGGTATCAAGAGACCCAGTACTTC. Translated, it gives CASSHSDRYQETQYF.